This T cell receptor beta chain was sequenced for a study of human T cells and chemical hapten exposure. The overall study: Researchers reported sensitizing a roughly 2 cm by roughly 2 cm upper inner arm skin site with 2% DPC.

As to time point: patch test 1, 2 weeks after DPC sensitization. The treatment denotes: therapeutic diphenylcyclopropenone sensitization with weekly scalp DPC. Many counts were recorded for this clonotype. During construction of the library, unique molecular identifiers were attached to individual cDNA molecules for quantitative, reproducible TCR counting. TCRdb redid the calling of the RACE reads with MiXCR, one entry per CDR3 protein. The sample consists of about 110,000 distinct CDR3 sequences, approximately 9.9% of them appearing once. This clonotype was obtained from a woman in her thirties or forties with alopecia areata. Some clones in this sample may be carry-over from other donors' samples. The sample in question was whole blood, obtained in connection with sensitization to the hapten diphenylcyclopropenone (DPC).

CDR3 bases: TGTGCCAGCAGTACGGGGGACAGTAACACTGAAGCTTTCTTT. Translation: CASSTGDSNTEAFF. The chain joins TRBV6-5 to TRBJ1-1; 7 bases fit TRBD1. The CDR3 covers 14 residues. V gave up 5 bases and J gave up 2 bases; unmatched junction bases: 5. Germline assignment: CDR1 MNHEY and CDR2 SVGAGI.